The 31 T cell receptor beta chains below were found in one sample sequenced in a study of T-cell reconstitution after alpha-beta-depleted transplantation in children. Researchers prepared the TCRbeta library using unique molecular identifiers, the study reports. TCRdb reprocessed the PCR reads via MiXCR and lists one record per CDR3 protein. The top ten clones hold roughly 2.5% of a sample with approximately 520,000 distinct CDR3 sequences, approximately 32% of them seen once. The sample here was PBMCs from the stem cell graft donor, taken from the stem cell graft. The receptors stem from a human donor who donated a stem cell graft to a child with aplastic anemia.

This clonotype came up a few times. This CDR3 reads CASRPPGDSTEAFF. CDR3 coding DNA: TGTGCCAGCAGGCCCCCAGGGGATTCGACTGAAGCTTTCTTT. The chain uses TRBV3-1 and TRBJ1-1, with D tentatively TRBD1 (6 bases). Trimming took 6 bases from V and 5 from J, leaving 16 bases between them. Germline V lookup: CDR1 LGHDT, CDR2 YNNKEL (reference sequence). The CDR3 totals 14 residues.

The chain employs TRBV28 and TRBJ1-1; D is undetermined. The length of the CDR3 is 13 residues. The V end was cut by 3 bases, the J end by 6 bases, with 11 bases between. CDR1 is MDHEN, CDR2 SYDVKM, per germline. The CDR3 DNA is TGTGCCAGCAGTTTCATAAAGTTGGCTGAAGCTTTCTTT. Encoded protein: CASSFIKLAEAFF. The whole variable domain, filled in from reference TRBV28 and TRBJ1-1, reads DVKVTQSSRYLVKRTGEKVFLECVQDMDHENMFWYRQDPGLGLRLIYFSYDVKMKEKGDIPEGYSVSREKKERFSLILESASTNQTSMYLCASSFIKLAEAFFGQGTRLTVV.

This clonotype was observed a handful of times. V and J are TRBV20-1 and TRBJ2-6, with D perhaps TRBD1 (6 bases). Trimming took 3 bases from V and 0 from J, leaving 15 bases between them. The CDR3 has 17 residues. From germline, CDR1 is DFQATT and CDR2 SNEGSKA (reference sequence). CDR3 protein: CSASPGTKSSGANVLTF. The CDR3 nucleotides are TGCAGTGCTAGTCCCGGGACAAAGAGCTCTGGGGCCAACGTCCTGACTTTC.

The chain recombines TRBV27 with TRBJ2-7, with 8 bases matching TRBD2. The germline V gene has CDR1 MNHEY and CDR2 SMNVEV (reference sequence). This CDR3 spans 17 amino acids. Losses at the gene ends were 4 bases for V and 4 bases for J; bases not matched to a gene: 15. CDR3 loop: CASSSSLVVSGRYEQYF. The CDR3 nucleotides read TGTGCCAGCAGTTCCTCGTTGGTGGTGAGCGGGAGATACGAGCAGTACTTC.

This clonotype appeared once. The V gene is TRBV12-3 or TRBV12-4, the J gene TRBJ1-1; the D gene is possibly TRBD1 (6 bases). The CDR3 contains 14 residues. Deletions cut 5 bases from V and 6 bases from J, with 16 bases between. The CDR3 loop is CASSLGGLRAEAFF. The DNA of the CDR3 is TGTGCCAGCAGTCTGGGGGGCCTTCGCGCTGAAGCTTTCTTT.

This clonotype was counted a few times. V and J are TRBV7-3 and TRBJ2-1, with 7 nucleotides matching TRBD1. Germline V CDR1 and CDR2: SGHTA, FQGTGA. The CDR3 totals 14 residues. Trimming removed 0 bases from V and 8 bases from J; junction bases left unmatched: 4. CDR3 sequence (DNA): TGTGCCAGCAGCTTAACAGGGGGCTTCGATGAGCAGTTCTTC. Translation: CASSLTGGFDEQFF.

Only a few counts were recorded for this clonotype. V gene TRBV20-1 combines with J gene TRBJ2-1; 10 nucleotides agree with TRBD2. The CDR3 spans 15 residues. The V gene end was trimmed by 4 bases and the J gene end by 5 bases; junction bases not matched to a gene: 8. Germline values: CDR1 DFQATT, CDR2 SNEGSKA (reference sequence). The CDR3 DNA reads as TGCAGTGCTAACCCAGCGGGAGGGCCCGACAATGAGCAGTTCTTC. Translated: CSANPAGGPDNEQFF.

This clonotype was detected a few times. J is TRBJ1-5 and V is TRBV12-3 or TRBV12-4, with a tentative D call TRBD1 (6 bases). The V gene lost 6 bases and the J gene lost 6 bases, with 18 bases spanning the gap. The CDR3 covers 15 residues. The DNA for the CDR3 is TGTGCCAGCAGCTGGGGGACAATGCGTAGTCAGCCCCAGCATTTT. It is translated as CASSWGTMRSQPQHF.

This clonotype has ten or more counts. The chain carries TRBV20-1 and TRBJ1-3; 10 bases agree with TRBD1. V trimming: 0 bases; J trimming: 10 bases; junction bases outside the gene matches: 6. This CDR3 region has 14 residues. The germline V gene has CDR1 DFQATT and CDR2 SNEGSKA (reference sequence). The CDR3 DNA is TGCAGTGCTAGAGATCGGACAGGGGGGAGGACCATATATTTT. The encoded protein is CSARDRTGGRTIYF.

The genes are TRBV29-1 and TRBJ2-7; TRBD1 matches 10 bases. Trimming at V came to 3 bases and at J to 3 bases, leaving 8 bases not matched to a gene. Germline assignment: CDR1 SQVTM and CDR2 ANQGSEA. The CDR3 totals 15 residues. This CDR3 reads CSVDVFRDRGYEQYF. CDR3 sequence (DNA): TGCAGCGTTGATGTATTCCGGGACAGGGGCTACGAGCAGTACTTC.

V and J are TRBV5-1 and TRBJ2-2; a possible D gene is TRBD1 (6 bases). V was trimmed by 2 bases and J by 0 bases, leaving 11 bases between them. Germline-derived CDR1 and CDR2 are SGHRS and YFSETQ. The CDR3 is 16 residues long. In nucleotides, the CDR3 is TGCGCCAGCAGCTTTTCTTCAGGGGCGAACACCGGGGAGCTGTTTTTT. Translation: CASSFSSGANTGELFF.

J is TRBJ2-1 and V is TRBV6-1; the D gene is possibly TRBD2 (6 bases). This CDR3 has 15 residues. CDR1 and CDR2 (germline): MNHNS, SASEGT. V was cut by 6 bases and J by 8 bases, with 20 bases left in between. The CDR3 here is CASSVSGPISDEQFF. The CDR3 DNA reads as TGTGCCAGCAGCGTTAGCGGTCCCATTTCGGATGAGCAGTTCTTC.

This clonotype was counted between two and nine times. This sequence joins TRBV20-1 and TRBJ2-3; 10 bases line up with TRBD2. The CDR3 contains 19 residues. The V and J ends lost 3 bases and 5 bases, in that order; junction bases with no gene match: 20. Looked up from germline, CDR1 is DFQATT and CDR2 is SNEGSKA (reference sequence). The CDR3 spells CSARAPWGRSASGGDTQYF. CDR3 bases: TGCAGTGCTAGGGCCCCTTGGGGGAGGAGTGCTAGCGGGGGAGATACGCAGTATTTT.

This clonotype has a handful of counts. The chain combines TRBV20-1 with TRBJ1-1; the match to TRBD1 covers 9 bases. CDR3 length equals 15 residues. Germline V gives CDR1 DFQATT, CDR2 SNEGSKA (reference sequence). V lost 4 bases, J lost 1 base, and 7 bases stayed unmatched. This chain's CDR3 is CSAIGQGKRNTEAFF. The DNA of the CDR3 is TGCAGTGCTATAGGACAGGGGAAGAGGAACACTGAAGCTTTCTTT.

This clonotype was seen a single time. One base away lies a much larger clone, so this may be a sequencing read error. The chain has TRBV12-3 or TRBV12-4 and TRBJ1-1, with D unresolved. V was shortened by 3 bases and J by 4 bases, with 3 bases between the two germline ends. This CDR3 has 11 residues. The CDR3 loop reads CASSFPTEAFF. The CDR3 region has the DNA TGTGCCAGCAGTTTTCCCACTGAAGCTTTCTTT.

V gene TRBV12-3 or TRBV12-4 combines with J gene TRBJ2-6; perhaps TRBD1 as D (6 bases). V dropped 5 bases and J dropped 0 bases, with 14 bases sitting between them. CDR3 length: 17 amino acids. The CDR3 is CASSPLTGTSGANVLTF. The CDR3 coding sequence is TGTGCCAGCAGTCCCCTTACAGGGACCTCTGGGGCCAACGTCCTGACTTTC.

The J gene is TRBJ1-2, the V gene TRBV27, with unresolved D. Trimming took 6 bases from V and 2 from J, leaving 16 bases between them. The CDR3 consists of 15 residues. CDR1 is MNHEY, CDR2 SMNVEV, per germline (reference sequence). The CDR3 is CASRTDYSPNYGYTF. The CDR3 DNA reads as TGTGCCAGCAGAACAGACTACAGTCCCAACTATGGCTACACCTTC.

The gene calls are TRBV9 and TRBJ2-5; 8 bases agree with TRBD1. Germline V lookup: CDR1 SGDLS, CDR2 YYNGEE. This CDR3 comprises 14 residues. V shed 7 bases, J shed 2 bases, and the junction held 7 bases outside the gene matches. CDR3 loop: CASGGTGLQETQYF. CDR3 coding DNA: TGTGCCAGCGGCGGGACAGGCCTTCAAGAGACCCAGTACTTC.

This clonotype was counted between two and nine times. The chain is built from TRBV7-2 and TRBJ2-5; D ambiguous. V shed 1 base and J shed 4 bases, with 13 bases lying between them. This CDR3 comprises 15 residues. The V gene's germline CDR1 is SGHTA and CDR2 FQGNSA. The CDR3 nucleotides read TGTGCCAGCAGCTTAGTCAGAGCTACCGGAGAGACCCAGTACTTC. Translated, it gives CASSLVRATGETQYF.

This clonotype was picked up a small number of times. The chain is built from TRBV6-2 or TRBV6-3 and TRBJ2-3; possibly TRBD1 or TRBD2 for D (5 bases each). This CDR3 has 14 amino acids. The germline V and J ends were trimmed by 6 bases and 6 bases, with 16 bases remaining between them. Germline V gene data show CDR1 as MNHEY and CDR2 as SVGEGT. The chain's CDR3 is CASSGVRDLDTQYF. In nucleotides, the CDR3 is TGTGCCAGCAGCGGCGTCCGGGACCTGGATACGCAGTATTTT.

The chain couples TRBV5-1 to TRBJ2-7; D is unresolved. CDR1 and CDR2 from the germline V gene are SGHRS and YFSETQ. The CDR3 has 12 residues. Trimming took 2 bases from V and 6 from J, leaving 9 bases between them. The CDR3 sequence: CASSLSPLEQYF. CDR3 sequence (DNA): TGCGCCAGCAGCTTATCACCCCTCGAGCAGTACTTC.

This clonotype appeared a single time. The CDR3 loop reads CSPVGIKNIQYF. The CDR3 nucleotides read TGCAGCCCTGTGGGGATCAAAAACATTCAGTACTTC. The chain combines TRBV29-1 with TRBJ2-4; no firm D call. Germline values: CDR1 SQVTM, CDR2 ANQGSEA. The CDR3 has 12 residues. The V end was cut by 8 bases, the J end by 3 bases, with 11 bases between. Filled out from reference TRBV29-1 and TRBJ2-4, the complete variable domain reads SAVISQKPSRDICQRGTSLTIQCQVDSQVTMMFWYRQQPGQSLTLIATANQGSEATYESGFVIDKFPISRPNLTFSTLTVSNMSPEDSSIYLCSPVGIKNIQYFGAGTRLSVL.

The chain carries TRBV27 and TRBJ2-5, with 10 nucleotides matching TRBD2. The CDR3 spans 17 residues. Trimming took 1 base from V and 0 from J; bases not matched to a gene: 5. Germline CDR1 and CDR2: MNHEY and SMNVEV (reference sequence). CDR3 region: CASSLYRTSGYQETQYF. In DNA form, the CDR3 reads TGTGCCAGCAGTTTATACCGGACTAGCGGTTACCAAGAGACCCAGTACTTC.

The rearrangement links TRBV29-1 to TRBJ2-5, with D hard to call. From germline, CDR1 is SQVTM and CDR2 ANQGSEA. There are 12 residues in the CDR3. V was cut by 7 bases and J by 7 bases, with 16 bases left in between. In nucleotides, the CDR3 is TGCAGCGGCCGCAGTAGCAGTGGGACCCAGTACTTC. This encodes CSGRSSSGTQYF.

There are a few counts of this clonotype. J is TRBJ1-2 and V is TRBV12-3 or TRBV12-4; D is undetermined. Trimming stripped 5 bases from V and 8 bases from J, with 15 bases between. The CDR3 has 13 amino acids. Here the CDR3 DNA reads TGTGCCAGCAGTCTTTTGGGTACATCCGGCTACACCTTC. It specifies CASSLLGTSGYTF.

The gene calls are TRBV20-1 and TRBJ2-1; 9 nucleotides align to TRBD2. Germline CDR1 DFQATT, CDR2 SNEGSKA (reference sequence). The ends lost 4 bases at V and 4 bases at J; junction bases unmatched: 5. This CDR3 has 14 amino acids. Here the CDR3 reads CSAKAGGPYNEQFF. The CDR3 DNA is TGCAGTGCTAAGGCGGGAGGGCCGTACAATGAGCAGTTCTTC.

This clonotype came up a few times. The J gene is TRBJ2-7, the V gene TRBV7-9; D tentatively fits TRBD1 or TRBD2 (5 bases each). This CDR3 spans 13 amino acids. The germline CDR1 and CDR2 sequences are SEHNR and FQNEAQ (reference sequence). Trimming removed 5 bases at V and 3 bases at J, with 11 bases between. The CDR3 DNA sequence: TGTGCCAGCAGCCGGGACCGACGCTACGAGCAGTACGTC. This sequence encodes CASSRDRRYEQYV.

The J gene is TRBJ2-3, the V gene TRBV30, with D hard to call. Looked up from germline, CDR1 is GTSNPN and CDR2 is SVGIG (reference sequence). This CDR3 has 11 residues. The germline V and J ends were trimmed by 4 bases and 4 bases, with 6 bases remaining between them. CDR3 in DNA: TGTGCCTGGACCGGCCCAGATACGCAGTATTTT. Translating it yields CAWTGPDTQYF.

This clonotype appeared a few times. The chain uses TRBV12-3 or TRBV12-4 and TRBJ2-1; TRBD1 agrees at 7 bases. The CDR3 contains 14 residues. V gave up 6 bases and J gave up 4 bases; unmatched junction bases: 6. The CDR3 here is CASRGQDLYNEQFF. CDR3 DNA: TGTGCCAGCAGAGGACAGGACCTATACAATGAGCAGTTCTTC.

This clonotype was seen a few times. This chain uses TRBV4-1 with TRBJ2-3; D not certain. The V and J ends lost 4 bases and 5 bases respectively, with 16 bases between them. The germline CDR1 and CDR2 sequences are MGHRA and YSYEKL. This CDR3 has 15 amino acids. The CDR3 coding sequence is TGCGCCAGCAGCCCCTCTAGTGTCTCCGAAGATACGCAGTATTTT. Translated, it gives CASSPSSVSEDTQYF.

The chain combines TRBV28 with TRBJ2-2; D remains unclear. Per germline, CDR1 MDHEN and CDR2 SYDVKM. This CDR3 spans 15 amino acids. V lost 1 base, J lost 2 bases, and 8 bases lay in between. The CDR3 DNA follows: TGTGCCAGCAGTTTATTTGCAGATAACACCGGGGAGCTGTTTTTT. Translating it yields CASSLFADNTGELFF.